Below, 20 T cell receptor beta chains from the same sample are listed, as sequenced in a study of cytomegalovirus exposure and HLA in healthy donors. PCR amplification relied on 60 Vbeta primers (plus 13 Jbeta primers). Assay used: immunoSEQ multiplex PCR; TCRdb lists only in-frame clones, some missing. Of under 150,000 clones listed, approximately 84% are singletons. Sequences were obtained from PBMCs. All receptors derive from a boy between 2 and 10 years old in good health and CMV-seronegative.

This chain connects TRBV25-1 to TRBJ1-2, with D perhaps TRBD1 (6 bases). V dropped 4 bases and J dropped 9 bases, with 21 bases sitting between them. The CDR3 sequence is 15 residues long. Per the germline V gene, CDR1 is MGHDK and CDR2 is SYGVNS. CDR3 sequence reads: CASSALWGRQDSYTF. Here the CDR3 DNA reads TGTGCCAGCAGTGCCTTATGGGGTAGACAGGATAGCTACACCTTC.

This clone was detected a few times. Other DNA sequences in this specimen translate into the identical CDR3. V and J are TRBV6-4 and TRBJ2-3; D is possibly TRBD1 (6 bases). The germline CDR1 and CDR2 sequences are MRHNA and SNTAGT. Trimming took off 0 bases at V and 0 bases at J, with 7 bases between the two ends. The CDR3 runs to 15 residues. The CDR3 spells CASSDSQGSTDTQYF. DNA of the CDR3: TGTGCCAGCAGTGACTCACAGGGAAGCACAGATACGCAGTATTTT.

This clone has a handful of counts. The chain joins TRBV6-6 to TRBJ1-6; TRBD1 might be the D (6 bases). The CDR3 consists of 16 residues. Germline V gene sequence: CDR1 MNHNY, CDR2 SVGAGI (reference sequence). V was shortened by 4 bases and J by 7 bases, with 17 bases between the two germline ends. The CDR3 sequence is CASSSALRQVNSPLHF. CDR3 sequence (DNA): TGTGCCAGCAGTTCAGCGCTCCGACAGGTGAATTCACCCCTCCACTTT.

V and J are TRBV15 and TRBJ1-2, with D possibly being TRBD1 (5 bases). V shed 1 base and J shed 5 bases, with 17 bases lying between them. The germline V gene encodes CDR1 LNHNV and CDR2 YYDKDF (reference sequence). This CDR3 spans 16 amino acids. CDR3 DNA: TGTGCCACCAGCAGAGTTGGGGACTCAATCTCTTATGGCTACACCTTC. It translates to CATSRVGDSISYGYTF.

The V call is TRBV7-9, the J call TRBJ2-7; weak D call: TRBD1 (6 bases). Trimming pared 2 bases from V and 5 bases from J, leaving 16 bases between. The CDR3 extends over 15 amino acids. CDR1 is SEHNR and CDR2 is FQNEAQ in the germline V gene (reference sequence). CDR3 in DNA: TGTGCCAGCAGCTTATTTGAGGCAGGGGAAAACGAGCAGTACTTC. It encodes CASSLFEAGENEQYF.

The rearrangement joins TRBV9 to TRBJ2-1, with TRBD1 matching over 7 bases. Trimming took 4 bases from V and 7 from J; bases not matched to a gene: 8. Germline CDR1 reads SGDLS; CDR2 reads YYNGEE. The length of the CDR3 is 14 residues. CDR3 sequence reads: CASSSPGTANEQFF. In DNA, the CDR3 is TGTGCCAGCAGCTCTCCCGGGACAGCAAATGAGCAGTTCTTC.

This rearrangement joins TRBV4-3 to TRBJ1-3; possibly TRBD1 for D (5 bases). Germline V gene data show CDR1 as LGHNA and CDR2 as YSLEER. The CDR3 totals 16 residues. With 0 bases removed from V and 7 bases from J, the gap between germline ends came to 16 bases. CDR3 protein: CASSQDNRAAGNTIYF. In nucleotides, the CDR3 is TGCGCCAGCAGCCAAGATAATAGGGCCGCAGGGAACACCATATATTTT.

This rearrangement joins TRBV4-2 to TRBJ2-1; 8 bases match TRBD1. V lost 0 bases, J lost 8 bases, and 9 bases stayed unmatched. Germline CDR1 reads LGHNA; CDR2 reads YNFKEQ. The CDR3 has 16 amino acids. The CDR3 region is CASSQEGSGGWDEQFF. CDR3 nucleotides: TGTGCCAGCAGCCAAGAAGGGTCAGGGGGCTGGGATGAGCAGTTCTTC.

The rearrangement uses TRBV18 and TRBJ1-1; a possible D gene is TRBD1 (5 bases). The CDR3 sequence is 12 residues long. V lost 3 bases, J lost 9 bases, and 11 bases lay in between. Germline CDR1 reads KGHSH; CDR2 reads LQKENI. The DNA for the CDR3 is TGTGCCAGCTCACCGACAGCCCGCCAAGCTTTCTTT. This sequence encodes CASSPTARQAFF.

The chain's CDR3 is CASSPHGTGGAGAEAFF. CDR3 in DNA: TGTGCCAGCAGTCCTCACGGGACAGGGGGCGCGGGGGCTGAAGCTTTCTTT. The rearrangement links TRBV6-4 to TRBJ1-1, with TRBD1 matching 12 bases. The V and J ends lost 5 bases and 6 bases, in that order; junction bases with no gene match: 13. The CDR3 totals 17 residues. The V gene's germline CDR1 is MRHNA and CDR2 SNTAGT.

The V and J genes are TRBV30 and TRBJ1-2, with TRBD1 as a possible D gene (6 bases). Germline loops: CDR1 GTSNPN, CDR2 SVGIG (reference sequence). V was pared by 2 bases and J by 2 bases, with 12 bases between. The CDR3 runs to 14 residues. CDR3 region: CAWSTGRENYGYTF. DNA for the CDR3: TGTGCCTGGAGTACAGGGAGGGAGAACTATGGCTACACCTTC.

This chain uses TRBV25-1 with TRBJ1-1; the D gene is possibly TRBD1 (6 bases). V shed 2 bases and J shed 7 bases, with 14 bases lying between them. This CDR3 has 14 residues. Per the germline V gene, CDR1 is MGHDK and CDR2 is SYGVNS. The DNA of the CDR3 is TGTGCCAGCAGTGAAAACAGGGAACCGTTTGAAGCTTTCTTT. This translates into CASSENREPFEAFF.

This clone was counted a single time. V usage is TRBV9 and J usage is TRBJ2-5, with 15 bases fitting TRBD2. Germline V lookup: CDR1 SGDLS, CDR2 YYNGEE. The CDR3 totals 16 residues. The J segment lost 1 base and the V segment lost 3 bases, leaving 1 base of the junction unmatched. CDR3 sequence reads: CASSEGLAGGQETQYF. The CDR3 DNA reads TGTGCCAGCAGCGAGGGACTAGCGGGGGGCCAAGAGACCCAGTACTTC. Full variable domain (remainder filled in from reference TRBV9 and TRBJ2-5): DSGVTQTPKHLITATGQRVTLRCSPRSGDLSVYWYQQSLDQGLQFLIQYYNGEERAKGNILERFSAQQFPDLHSELNLSSLELGDSALYFCASSEGLAGGQETQYFGPGTRLLVL.

This clone has only a few counts. The rearrangement links TRBV5-1 to TRBJ2-1; possibly TRBD1 for D (5 bases). From germline, CDR1 is SGHRS and CDR2 YFSETQ. The length of the CDR3 is 16 residues. V was cut by 2 bases and J by 3 bases, with 15 bases left in between. The DNA of the CDR3 is TGCGCCAGCAGCTTTAATCAGGGTCGAGACTACAATGAGCAGTTCTTC. This sequence encodes CASSFNQGRDYNEQFF. The full variable domain, in which reference TRBV5-1 and TRBJ2-1 provide the parts outside the CDR3, is KAGVTQTPRYLIKTRGQQVTLSCSPISGHRSVSWYQQTPGQGLQFLFEYFSETQRNKGNFPGRFSGRQFSNSRSEMNVSTLELGDSALYLCASSFNQGRDYNEQFFGPGTRLTVL.

This sequence joins TRBV4-3 and TRBJ1-5, with 9 bases identical to TRBD1. V gave up 4 bases and J gave up 3 bases; unmatched junction bases: 4. This CDR3 is 15 amino acids long. Per the germline V gene, CDR1 is LGHNA and CDR2 is YSLEER. The CDR3 DNA follows: TGCGCCAGCAGCCCCGACAGGGGGATCAATCAGCCCCAGCATTTT. It specifies CASSPDRGINQPQHF.

This chain uses TRBV9 with TRBJ1-1, with TRBD1 matching over 8 bases. The germline gives CDR1 SGDLS, CDR2 YYNGEE. There are 14 residues in the CDR3. V lost 6 bases and J lost 2; bases outside the gene matches: 6. CDR3 in amino acids: CASTRTGSNTEAFF. The DNA for the CDR3 is TGTGCCAGCACACGGACAGGGTCCAACACTGAAGCTTTCTTT.

The chain uses TRBV7-9 and TRBJ1-4, with TRBD1 as a possible D gene (5 bases). CDR1 and CDR2 from the germline V gene are SEHNR and FQNEAQ (reference sequence). This CDR3 is built from 16 residues. The V end lost 4 bases, the J end lost 0 bases, and 12 bases lay between the germline ends. The DNA for the CDR3 is TGTGCCAGCAGCTCACAAGGGGCCCCAACTAATGAAAAACTGTTTTTT. The encoded protein is CASSSQGAPTNEKLFF.

Written as DNA, the CDR3 is TGTGCCAGTATCGGGACAGGGATTTCACCCCTCCACTTT. Protein sequence: CASIGTGISPLHF. The chain has TRBV19 and TRBJ1-6; 9 bases map to TRBD1. Germline V gene sequence: CDR1 LNHDA, CDR2 SQIVND (reference sequence). This CDR3 is built from 13 residues. J was trimmed by 9 bases and V by 7 bases; bases with no gene match: 4.

V is TRBV27 and J is TRBJ2-3; the match to TRBD2 covers 11 bases. Trimming removed 5 bases from V and 0 bases from J; junction bases left unmatched: 4. The CDR3 has 16 amino acids. Germline V gene lookup returns CDR1 MNHEY and CDR2 SMNVEV (reference sequence). The CDR3 sequence: CASSVGTSGSTDTQYF. In DNA form, the CDR3 reads TGTGCCAGCAGTGTAGGGACTAGCGGTAGCACAGATACGCAGTATTTT.

The V gene is TRBV4-2, the J gene TRBJ2-3; TRBD2 matches 12 bases. Germline CDR1 is LGHNA and CDR2 is YNFKEQ. V trimming: 1 base; J trimming: 0 bases; junction bases outside the gene matches: 8. The CDR3 runs 19 residues. The CDR3 region is CASSQVETSGGSSTDTQYF. The CDR3 nucleotides read TGTGCCAGCAGCCAAGTAGAAACTAGCGGGGGGTCTAGCACAGATACGCAGTATTTT.